These T cell receptor beta chains were read from a single sample in a study of blood T cell repertoires in COVID-19. The assay was immunoSEQ multiplex PCR, and TCRdb's table has in-frame clones only and misses some. Here the sample spans 72,000 or so clones, approximately 89% being singletons. Sequencing was done on a sample of peripheral blood. These receptors all stem from a man aged 50 to 60 with active COVID-19. Both conserved end residues are part of each CDR3. A D gene is named only where the DNA matches it firmly. Only part of the rows carry a size: once, few, many, or a class if the clone is expanded.

cdr3_aa | cdr3_nt | clone_size | j_call | d_call | v_call
CASSQQTDTNRAYSNQPQHF | TGCGCCAGCAGTCAACAAACGGACACGAACAGGGCCTATAGCAATCAGCCCCAGCATTTT | NA | TRBJ1-5 | NA | TRBV23-1
CATLDYSSEQFF | TGTGCCACCCTGGACTACTCCAGCGAGCAGTTCTTC | NA | TRBJ2-1 | NA | TRBV25-1
CASTSVGTVGGYTF | TGTGCCAGCACGTCGGTAGGGACAGTTGGTGGCTACACCTTC | NA | TRBJ1-2 | TRBD1 | TRBV6-5
CASSIDHIRGPGTTVYEQYF | TGTGCCAGTAGTATAGATCATATACGAGGACCCGGGACAACAGTCTACGAGCAGTACTTC | NA | TRBJ2-7 | NA | TRBV19
CAISEREGGHEQYF | TGTGCCATCAGTGAGCGGGAGGGGGGCCACGAGCAGTACTTC | NA | TRBJ2-7 | TRBD2 | TRBV10-3
CASSDTGEVTDTGELFF | TGTGCCAGCAGTGACACGGGGGAGGTTACGGACACCGGGGAGCTGTTTTTT | NA | TRBJ2-2 | NA | TRBV6-4
CASFWDSLNTEAFF | TGTGCCAGTTTCTGGGACTCCTTGAACACTGAAGCTTTCTTT | NA | TRBJ1-1 | NA | TRBV18
CASSLTSGGAYEQYF | TGTGCCAGCAGCTTAACTAGCGGGGGAGCCTACGAGCAGTACTTC | NA | TRBJ2-7 | TRBD2 | TRBV7-8
CASSLKGRWEAFF | TGTGCCAGTAGTCTAAAGGGGCGATGGGAAGCTTTCTTT | once | TRBJ1-1 | NA | TRBV19
CASNGQHPNYGYTF | TGTGCCAGTAATGGACAGCACCCTAACTATGGCTACACCTTC | NA | TRBJ1-2 | NA | TRBV19
CASSLQPLAGARTEAFF | TGTGCCAGCAGCTTGCAACCGTTGGCAGGGGCAAGGACTGAAGCTTTCTTT | NA | TRBJ1-1 | NA | TRBV7-8
CATSRGPRISPLHF | TGTGCCACGTCTAGGGGGCCCCGGATCTCACCCCTCCACTTT | once | TRBJ1-6 | TRBD1 | TRBV24-1
CATSRGGTANEKLFF | TGTGCCACCAGCAGAGGGGGGACAGCGAATGAAAAACTGTTTTTT | NA | TRBJ1-4 | TRBD1 | TRBV15
CASRRDPNGGQPQHF | TGCGCCAGCAGGCGGGACCCTAATGGTGGTCAGCCCCAGCATTTT | few | TRBJ1-5 | NA | TRBV5-1
CASSPDSRYGYTF | TGTGCCAGCAGCCCGGACAGCCGGTATGGCTACACCTTC | NA | TRBJ1-2 | NA | TRBV7-2
CASSIGVGTYEQYF | TGTGCCAGTAGTATCGGGGTGGGTACCTACGAGCAGTACTTC | NA | TRBJ2-7 | NA | TRBV19
CASRQVPNTGELFF | TGTGCCAGCCGACAGGTCCCGAACACCGGGGAGCTGTTTTTT | once | TRBJ2-2 | NA | TRBV6-4
CASSSQGLTEAFF | TGTGCCAGCAGTTCACAGGGGCTCACTGAAGCTTTCTTT | once | TRBJ1-1 | TRBD1 | TRBV27
CASSLSDRGGQPQHF | TGTGCCAGCAGTTTAAGTGACAGGGGTGGTCAGCCCCAGCATTTT | NA | TRBJ1-5 | TRBD1 | TRBV28
CASSQVQRHTGELFF | TGTGCCAGCAGCCAAGTCCAGCGTCACACCGGGGAGCTGTTTTTT | NA | TRBJ2-2 | NA | TRBV3-1/TRBV3-2
CASSFGGLNGYTF | TGTGCCAGCAGTTTCGGGGGGCTCAATGGCTACACCTTC | NA | TRBJ1-2 | NA | TRBV12-3/TRBV12-4
CASSSPGSVVTEAFF | TGTGCCAGCAGTTCCCCGGGGTCGGTAGTCACTGAAGCTTTCTTT | NA | TRBJ1-1 | NA | TRBV27
CASSRWDRDYEQYF | TGCGCCAGCAGTCGATGGGACAGGGACTACGAGCAGTACTTC | NA | TRBJ2-7 | TRBD1 | TRBV23-1
CAWRVSGGTDTQYF | TGTGCCTGGAGGGTCAGCGGGGGAACAGATACGCAGTATTTT | NA | TRBJ2-3 | TRBD2 | TRBV30
CASTRPGSGANVLTF | TGTGCCAGCACCCGCCCAGGATCAGGGGCCAACGTCCTGACTTTC | NA | TRBJ2-6 | NA | TRBV5-4
CASSSWGSDTQYF | TGTGCCAGCAGCTCCTGGGGCTCAGATACGCAGTATTTT | once | TRBJ2-3 | NA | TRBV5-6
CASSLLNPGTQYF | TGTGCCAGCAGCCTCTTAAACCCCGGGACCCAGTACTTC | once | TRBJ2-5 | NA | TRBV3-1/TRBV3-2
CASSYQGQTEAFF | TGTGCCAGCAGCTATCAGGGTCAGACTGAAGCTTTCTTT | NA | TRBJ1-1 | NA | TRBV7-3
CASSPGRGLYEQYF | TGTGCCAGCAGCCCAGGGCGGGGATTGTACGAGCAGTACTTC | NA | TRBJ2-7 | NA | TRBV27
CASSPIGDILKADTQYF | TGTGCCAGCAGCCCCATAGGGGACATCCTCAAGGCGGATACGCAGTATTTT | NA | TRBJ2-3 | NA | TRBV7-9
CASSMGPDLYGYTF | TGTGCCAGTAGTATGGGGCCTGACCTCTATGGCTACACCTTC | NA | TRBJ1-2 | NA | TRBV19
CASSYRGSMNTEAFF | TGTGCCAGCAGTTACCGGGGTTCCATGAACACTGAAGCTTTCTTT | NA | TRBJ1-1 | NA | TRBV6-2/TRBV6-3
CTSSQDRLVYNEQFF | TGCACCAGCAGCCAAGATCGTCTCGTGTACAATGAGCAGTTCTTC | NA | TRBJ2-1 | NA | TRBV1
CASSFRAGELNEQYF | TGTGCCAGCAGCTTCCGAGCGGGAGAACTCAACGAGCAGTACTTC | few | TRBJ2-7 | TRBD2 | TRBV7-2
CASSTGQGAGNTIYF | TGTGCCAGCAGCACGGGACAGGGGGCTGGAAACACCATATATTTT | NA | TRBJ1-3 | TRBD1 | TRBV5-6
CASSQGPTGGPLEQYF | TGCGCCAGCAGCCAGGGGCCAACGGGAGGGCCTCTCGAGCAGTACTTC | once | TRBJ2-7 | TRBD2 | TRBV4-1
CASSGGRAIYEQYF | TGTGCCAGCAGCGGGGGGAGGGCGATCTACGAGCAGTACTTC | NA | TRBJ2-7 | TRBD2 | TRBV7-2
CASSTRQGNSNYGYTF | TGTGCCAGCAGCACGCGACAGGGCAATTCTAACTATGGCTACACCTTC | NA | TRBJ1-2 | TRBD1 | TRBV3-1/TRBV3-2
CASTLDSWSSGNTIYF | TGTGCCAGCACCCTCGACTCCTGGAGCTCTGGAAACACCATATATTTT | NA | TRBJ1-3 | NA | TRBV28
CASSRRTSNTEAFF | TGCGCCAGCAGCCGAAGGACTTCAAACACTGAAGCTTTCTTT | NA | TRBJ1-1 | NA | TRBV4-3
CASSPTELADTQYF | TGTGCCAGCTCACCTACGGAGCTCGCAGATACGCAGTATTTT | once | TRBJ2-3 | NA | TRBV18
CASSLDNRGLRDTQYF | TGTGCCAGCAGCTTAGACAACAGGGGGCTGAGGGATACGCAGTATTTT | NA | TRBJ2-3 | TRBD1 | TRBV7-9
CASSVDVEDTEAFF | TGTGCCAGCAGCGTAGATGTCGAGGACACTGAAGCTTTCTTT | NA | TRBJ1-1 | NA | TRBV9
CASKENYGYTF | TGTGCCAGTAAGGAGAACTATGGCTACACCTTC | NA | TRBJ1-2 | NA | TRBV19
CATSDSGTDTQYF | TGTGCCACCAGTGATTCAGGCACAGATACGCAGTATTTT | NA | TRBJ2-3 | NA | TRBV24-1
CASSPTGRTEAFF | TGTGCCAGCAGCCCAACAGGGCGCACTGAAGCTTTCTTT | NA | TRBJ1-1 | NA | TRBV7-3
CASSLVRTSLRDTQYF | TGTGCCAGCAGCTTAGTGAGGACTAGCTTAAGAGATACGCAGTATTTT | NA | TRBJ2-3 | TRBD2 | TRBV11-2
CASSYSGTGAPGYTF | TGTGCCAGCAGTTACTCCGGGACAGGGGCCCCTGGCTACACCTTC | NA | TRBJ1-2 | TRBD1 | TRBV6-5
CASSPDRGRPLTDF | TGTGCCAGCAGCCCTGACAGGGGGCGCCCCCTTACGGATTTT | NA | TRBJ1-1 | TRBD1 | TRBV28
CASSLGLERSGEKLFF | TGCGCCAGCAGCTTGGGGTTGGAGAGATCCGGTGAAAAACTGTTTTTT | NA | TRBJ1-4 | NA | TRBV5-1
CASSTRQANTGELFF | TGTGCCAGTAGTACCCGACAGGCGAACACCGGGGAGCTGTTTTTT | NA | TRBJ2-2 | NA | TRBV19